A single sample gave rise to the 26 T cell receptor beta chains below, sequenced in a study of blood T cell repertoires in COVID-19. The data were produced by immunoSEQ multiplex PCR, yet TCRdb's version contains in-frame clones alone and is incomplete. This table holds over 55,000 clones, around 87% found once. Sample: peripheral blood. Receptors originate from a man aged 50 or older with active COVID-19.

The J gene is TRBJ1-5, the V gene TRBV27; D uncertain. This CDR3 spans 14 amino acids. Germline-derived CDR1 and CDR2 are MNHEY and SMNVEV (reference sequence). V was shortened by 4 bases and J by 6 bases, with 13 bases between the two germline ends. CDR3 nucleotides: TGTGCCAGCAGTTCACCCAGTTCAGGTCAGCCCCAGCATTTT. Its translation: CASSSPSSGQPQHF.

This clone was seen only once. The gene calls are TRBV7-2 and TRBJ2-5; D possibly corresponds to TRBD2 (5 bases). The CDR3 sequence is 15 residues long. Per germline, CDR1 SGHTA and CDR2 FQGNSA. V shed 1 base and J shed 2 bases, with 11 bases lying between them. Here the CDR3 reads CASSLVPGRQETQYF. CDR3 bases: TGTGCCAGCAGCTTAGTTCCGGGAAGACAAGAGACCCAGTACTTC.

The chain recombines TRBV20-1 with TRBJ2-7, with 7 bases matching TRBD2. Germline V gives CDR1 DFQATT, CDR2 SNEGSKA (reference sequence). This CDR3 has 11 residues. The V gene end was trimmed by 4 bases and the J gene end by 3 bases; junction bases not matched to a gene: 0. Written as DNA, the CDR3 is TGCAGTGCTACTAGCGGCTACGAGCAGTACTTC. This codes for CSATSGYEQYF.

This clone has only one observation. The chain recombines TRBV9 with TRBJ2-3, with 12 bases that match TRBD2. Germline loops: CDR1 SGDLS, CDR2 YYNGEE. CDR3 length: 18 amino acids. With 2 bases clipped from V and 2 bases from J, the junction kept 9 bases outside the gene matches. Written as DNA, the CDR3 is TGTGCCAGCAGCGTTTCCCTAGCGGGAGGGCTGGTCACAGATACGCAGTATTTT. Residues: CASSVSLAGGLVTDTQYF.

This chain joins TRBV3-1 (or the pseudogene TRBV3-2) and TRBJ1-2; a possible D gene is TRBD1 (6 bases). V dropped 6 bases and J dropped 2 bases, with 10 bases sitting between them. The CDR3 spans 13 residues. Germline values: CDR1 LGHDT, CDR2 YNNKEL (reference sequence). The CDR3 loop is CASSSGTNYGYTF. The CDR3 region has the DNA TGTGCCAGCAGTTCCGGGACAAACTATGGCTACACCTTC.

This chain links TRBV5-4 with TRBJ2-3; D is ambiguous. Trimming took off 5 bases at V and 2 bases at J, with 9 bases between the two ends. CDR1 and CDR2 (germline): SGHNT, YYREEE (reference sequence). The CDR3 has 13 residues. CDR3 DNA: TGTGCCAGCAGGTGGCAAAACACAGATACGCAGTATTTT. As protein: CASRWQNTDTQYF.

This clone was recorded only once. This sequence joins TRBV19 and TRBJ2-7, with 12 bases that match TRBD1. The CDR3 length is 14 residues. J lost 7 bases, V lost 8 bases, and 9 bases had no gene match. Germline loops: CDR1 LNHDA, CDR2 SQIVND (reference sequence). CDR3 sequence (DNA): TGTGCCAGTCTCTCGGGGACAGGGGGCTGGGAGCAGTACTTC. Encoded protein: CASLSGTGGWEQYF.

The rearrangement joins TRBV4-1 to TRBJ1-2; TRBD1 is a possible D gene (5 bases). CDR1 MGHRA and CDR2 YSYEKL come from the germline V gene. This CDR3 spans 15 amino acids. V gave up 2 bases and J gave up 3 bases, with 13 bases separating them. The CDR3 DNA follows: TGCGCCAGCAGCCAATTAGCTAGGGGTGACTATGGCTACACCTTC. Protein: CASSQLARGDYGYTF.

The rearrangement joins TRBV5-4 to TRBJ2-1; tentatively, D is TRBD2 (6 bases). Germline CDR1 reads SGHNT; CDR2 reads YYREEE (reference sequence). V shed 0 bases and J shed 7 bases, with 14 bases lying between them. The CDR3 has 15 residues. CDR3: CASSLAGSLGNEQFF. Written as DNA, the CDR3 is TGTGCCAGCAGCTTGGCCGGGAGCCTTGGGAATGAGCAGTTCTTC.

This chain connects TRBV3-1 (or the pseudogene TRBV3-2) to TRBJ2-6; 7 bases fit TRBD1. Unmatched junction bases numbered 3, after V lost 1 base and J lost 0 bases. The CDR3 has 17 residues. Per the germline V gene, CDR1 is LGHDT and CDR2 is YNNKEL (reference sequence). DNA of the CDR3: TGTGCCAGCAGCCAAGGCCAGGGGGTCTCTGGGGCCAACGTCCTGACTTTC. It translates to CASSQGQGVSGANVLTF.

This clone is a singleton in its sample. V usage is TRBV7-9 and J usage is TRBJ2-3; D remains unclear. Trimming stripped 1 base from V and 1 base from J, with 3 bases between. Germline V CDR1 and CDR2: SEHNR, FQNEAQ (reference sequence). This CDR3 has 13 amino acids. The CDR3 sequence is CASSLVGTDTQYF. The CDR3 DNA reads TGTGCCAGCAGCTTAGTCGGCACAGATACGCAGTATTTT. Full variable domain (remainder filled in from reference TRBV7-9 and TRBJ2-3): DTGVSQNPRHKITKRGQNVTFRCDPISEHNRLYWYRQTLGQGPEFLTYFQNEAQLEKSRLLSDRFSAERPKGSFSTLEIQRTEQGDSAMYLCASSLVGTDTQYFGPGTRLTVL.

The chain combines TRBV7-2 with TRBJ2-3; 9 bases fit TRBD1. The germline V gene encodes CDR1 SGHTA and CDR2 FQGNSA. The J segment lost 3 bases and the V segment lost 4 bases, leaving 5 bases of the junction unmatched. CDR3 length: 15 residues. Written as DNA, the CDR3 is TGTGCCAGCAGCTGGACAGGGGATGGAACAGATACGCAGTATTTT. The encoded protein is CASSWTGDGTDTQYF.

This chain connects TRBV6-5 to TRBJ2-1; D remains ambiguous. This CDR3 contains 15 residues. Trimming took off 0 bases at V and 4 bases at J, with 10 bases between the two ends. CDR1 and CDR2 (germline): MNHEY, SVGAGI. The CDR3 sequence: CASSYSGARYNEQFF. In nucleotides, the CDR3 is TGTGCCAGCAGTTACTCCGGTGCCAGGTACAATGAGCAGTTCTTC.

The sample holds one count of this clone. The chain links TRBV18 to TRBJ1-1, with D possibly being TRBD1 (5 bases). The CDR3 length is 13 residues. V was shortened by 6 bases and J by 8 bases, with 16 bases between the two germline ends. Germline lookup yields CDR1 KGHSH and CDR2 LQKENI. CDR3: CASSNYSPGEAFF. The CDR3, as DNA: TGTGCCAGCTCTAACTATTCCCCAGGGGAAGCTTTCTTT.

The gene calls are TRBV28 and TRBJ1-1, with TRBD1 identical over 7 bases. With V trimmed by 7 bases and J by 9 bases, 23 bases remained unmatched. The germline V gene encodes CDR1 MDHEN and CDR2 SYDVKM. This CDR3 has 17 residues. The CDR3 region is CASTKQGVGVDVGKAFF. The DNA for the CDR3 is TGTGCCAGCACTAAGCAGGGGGTGGGCGTGGACGTGGGAAAAGCTTTCTTT. The complete variable domain, with remaining parts taken from reference TRBV28 and TRBJ1-1, reads DVKVTQSSRYLVKRTGEKVFLECVQDMDHENMFWYRQDPGLGLRLIYFSYDVKMKEKGDIPEGYSVSREKKERFSLILESASTNQTSMYLCASTKQGVGVDVGKAFFGQGTRLTVV.

The J gene is TRBJ2-5, the V gene TRBV9; 7 bases agree with TRBD1. Germline trimming cut 2 bases from V and 1 base from J; bases unmatched to any gene: 2. Germline CDR1 and CDR2: SGDLS and YYNGEE. The CDR3 covers 14 residues. The CDR3 region is CASSVDRAQETQYF. The CDR3 DNA is TGTGCCAGCAGCGTCGACAGGGCCCAAGAGACCCAGTACTTC.

V usage is TRBV5-6 and J usage is TRBJ1-1; tentatively, D is TRBD1 (5 bases). CDR3 length equals 14 residues. V lost 0 bases and J 5 bases, leaving 11 bases between the germline ends. Germline V gene data show CDR1 as SGHDT and CDR2 as YYEEEE. The DNA of the CDR3 is TGTGCCAGCAGCTTGGCCAGGGTACGAACTGAAGCTTTCTTT. Protein sequence: CASSLARVRTEAFF.

This chain joins TRBV7-9 and TRBJ2-7, with 14 bases matching TRBD2. The V gene end was trimmed by 5 bases and the J gene end by 1 base; junction bases not matched to a gene: 7. From germline, CDR1 is SEHNR and CDR2 FQNEAQ (reference sequence). The CDR3 contains 17 residues. CDR3: CASSPRTSGGPSYEQYF. DNA of the CDR3: TGTGCCAGCAGCCCGAGGACTAGCGGGGGGCCGTCCTACGAGCAGTACTTC.

The sample holds many counts of this clone. The chain couples TRBV6-1 to TRBJ1-5; D gene ambiguous. This CDR3 contains 15 residues. Germline V gives CDR1 MNHNS, CDR2 SASEGT. V was shortened by 3 bases and J by 0 bases, with 9 bases between the two germline ends. This chain's CDR3 is CASSEPGISNQPQHF. The CDR3 bases are TGTGCCAGCAGTGAGCCGGGAATTAGCAATCAGCCCCAGCATTTT.

The chain recombines TRBV9 with TRBJ1-1; 8 bases agree with TRBD1. This CDR3 contains 15 residues. Germline CDR1 reads SGDLS; CDR2 reads YYNGEE. The V and J ends lost 3 bases and 4 bases, in that order; junction bases with no gene match: 8. In DNA form, the CDR3 reads TGTGCCAGCAGCGCGTACAGGGGGGGAGGCACTGAAGCTTTCTTT. It specifies CASSAYRGGGTEAFF.

V and J are TRBV5-5 and TRBJ2-2, with D maybe TRBD2 (6 bases). CDR3 length: 16 amino acids. Germline V gene sequence: CDR1 SGHKS, CDR2 YYEKEE (reference sequence). The V gene lost 4 bases and the J gene lost 2 bases, with 15 bases spanning the gap. Here the CDR3 reads CASSRAPGVNTGELFF. The CDR3 DNA follows: TGTGCCAGCAGCCGAGCCCCGGGGGTAAACACCGGGGAGCTGTTTTTT.

This chain uses TRBV5-6 with TRBJ2-1, with D maybe TRBD1 (7 bases). The germline CDR1 and CDR2 sequences are SGHDT and YYEEEE. The CDR3 covers 17 residues. The V and J ends lost 4 bases and 4 bases respectively, with 21 bases between them. CDR3 sequence reads: CASSGRSGTAFYNEQFF. CDR3 in DNA: TGTGCCAGCAGCGGGAGGTCCGGGACAGCCTTTTACAATGAGCAGTTCTTC.

The table lists this clone with a count of one. Mismatch with germline at one junction end may stem from a read error. The chain is built from TRBV11-2 and TRBJ1-1, with a tentative D call TRBD1 (5 bases). This CDR3 spans 15 amino acids. Germline V CDR1 and CDR2: SGHAT, FQNNGV. The chain's CDR3 is CASSLLGGVNIEAFF. Written as DNA, the CDR3 is TGTGCCAGCAGCTTACTGGGGGGGGTGAACATTGAAGCTTTCTTT.

This clone is a singleton in its sample. J is TRBJ2-7 and V is TRBV10-3; 9 bases align to TRBD2. The germline CDR1 and CDR2 sequences are ENHRY and SYGVKD. Germline trimming cut 3 bases from V and 5 bases from J; bases unmatched to any gene: 17. This CDR3 has 18 amino acids. This CDR3 is CAISEVEAGGRDHNEQYF. For the CDR3, the DNA is TGTGCCATCAGTGAAGTGGAGGCGGGAGGGCGGGACCACAACGAGCAGTACTTC.

This chain uses TRBV7-9 with TRBJ1-4; 7 bases agree with TRBD1. The germline CDR1 and CDR2 sequences are SEHNR and FQNEAQ (reference sequence). Germline trimming cut 1 base from V and 5 bases from J; bases unmatched to any gene: 4. CDR3 length: 15 residues. CDR3 sequence reads: CASSLEGTVNEKLFF. The CDR3 bases are TGTGCCAGCAGCTTAGAAGGGACAGTAAATGAAAAACTGTTTTTT.

V usage is TRBV28 and J usage is TRBJ1-1, with no clear D. Germline lookup yields CDR1 MDHEN and CDR2 SYDVKM. Trimming removed 4 bases at V and 5 bases at J, with 14 bases between. There are 14 residues in the CDR3. The CDR3 reads CASSWIRLMTEAFF. The CDR3 bases are TGTGCCAGCAGTTGGATCCGACTGATGACTGAAGCTTTCTTT. The full variable domain, in which reference TRBV28 and TRBJ1-1 provide the parts outside the CDR3, is DVKVTQSSRYLVKRTGEKVFLECVQDMDHENMFWYRQDPGLGLRLIYFSYDVKMKEKGDIPEGYSVSREKKERFSLILESASTNQTSMYLCASSWIRLMTEAFFGQGTRLTVV.